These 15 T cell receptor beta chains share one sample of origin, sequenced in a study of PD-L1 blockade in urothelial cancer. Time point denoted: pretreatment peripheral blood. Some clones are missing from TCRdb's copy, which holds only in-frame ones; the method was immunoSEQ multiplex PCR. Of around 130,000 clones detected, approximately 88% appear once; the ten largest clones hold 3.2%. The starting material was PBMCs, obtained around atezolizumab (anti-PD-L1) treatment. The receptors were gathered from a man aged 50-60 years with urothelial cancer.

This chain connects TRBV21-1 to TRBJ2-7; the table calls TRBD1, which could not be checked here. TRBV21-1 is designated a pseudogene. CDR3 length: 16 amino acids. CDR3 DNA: TGTGCCAGCAGCATTAGCCGGGACAGGTCCGAATACGAGCAGTACTTC. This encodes CASSISRDRSEYEQYF.

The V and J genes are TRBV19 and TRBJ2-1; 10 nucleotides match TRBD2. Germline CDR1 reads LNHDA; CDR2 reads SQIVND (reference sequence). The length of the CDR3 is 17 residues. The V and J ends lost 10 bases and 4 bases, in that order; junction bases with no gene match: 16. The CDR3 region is CATGGLAGVYPYNEQFF. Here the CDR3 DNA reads TGTGCCACTGGGGGGCTAGCGGGAGTATACCCATACAATGAGCAGTTCTTC.

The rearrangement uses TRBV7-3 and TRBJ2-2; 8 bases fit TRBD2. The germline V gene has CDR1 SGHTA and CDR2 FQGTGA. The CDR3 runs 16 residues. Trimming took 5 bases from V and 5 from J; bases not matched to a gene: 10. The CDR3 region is CASSLQAGVGTGELFF. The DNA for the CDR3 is TGTGCCAGCAGCCTCCAAGCGGGAGTGGGAACCGGGGAGCTGTTTTTT.

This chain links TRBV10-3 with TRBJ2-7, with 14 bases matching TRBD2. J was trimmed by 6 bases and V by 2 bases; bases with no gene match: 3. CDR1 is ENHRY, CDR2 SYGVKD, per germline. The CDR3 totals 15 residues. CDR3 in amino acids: CAISEPGLAGVEQYF. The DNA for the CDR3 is TGTGCCATCAGTGAGCCGGGACTAGCGGGAGTCGAGCAGTACTTC.

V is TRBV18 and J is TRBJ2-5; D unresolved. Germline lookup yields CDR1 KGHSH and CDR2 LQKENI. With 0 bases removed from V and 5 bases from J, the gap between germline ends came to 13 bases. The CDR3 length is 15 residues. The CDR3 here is CASSPPFPGGETQYF. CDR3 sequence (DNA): TGTGCCAGCTCACCACCGTTCCCGGGTGGGGAGACCCAGTACTTC.

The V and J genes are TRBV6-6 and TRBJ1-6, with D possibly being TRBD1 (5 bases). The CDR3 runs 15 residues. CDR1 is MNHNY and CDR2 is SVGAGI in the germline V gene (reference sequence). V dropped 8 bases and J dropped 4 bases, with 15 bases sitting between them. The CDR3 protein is CASGFGGVYNSPLHF. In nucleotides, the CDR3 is TGTGCCAGCGGTTTTGGGGGGGTTTATAATTCACCCCTCCACTTT.

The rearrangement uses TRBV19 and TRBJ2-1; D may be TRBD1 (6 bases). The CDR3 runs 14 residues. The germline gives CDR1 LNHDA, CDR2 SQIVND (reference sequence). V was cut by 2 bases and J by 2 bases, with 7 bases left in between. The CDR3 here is CASSIRDTYNEQFF. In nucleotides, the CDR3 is TGTGCCAGTAGTATAAGGGACACCTACAATGAGCAGTTCTTC.

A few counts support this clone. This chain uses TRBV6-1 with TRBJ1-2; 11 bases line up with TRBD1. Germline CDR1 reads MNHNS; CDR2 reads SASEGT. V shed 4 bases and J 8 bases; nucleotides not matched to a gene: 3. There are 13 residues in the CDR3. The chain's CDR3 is CASSGDRGIGYTF. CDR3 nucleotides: TGTGCCAGCAGTGGGGACAGGGGGATCGGCTACACCTTC.

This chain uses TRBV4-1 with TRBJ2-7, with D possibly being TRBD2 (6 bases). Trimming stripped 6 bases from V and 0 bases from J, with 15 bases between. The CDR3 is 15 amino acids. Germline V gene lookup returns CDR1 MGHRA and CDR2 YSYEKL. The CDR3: CASRSSAGLSYEQYF. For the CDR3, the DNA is TGCGCCAGCAGAAGTTCGGCGGGACTCTCCTACGAGCAGTACTTC.

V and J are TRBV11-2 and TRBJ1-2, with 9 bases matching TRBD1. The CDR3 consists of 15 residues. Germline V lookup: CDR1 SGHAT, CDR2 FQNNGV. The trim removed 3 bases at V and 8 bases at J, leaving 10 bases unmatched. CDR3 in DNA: TGTGCCAGCAGCTTTCCCGGGACAGGGCTGCGGGGCTACACCTTC. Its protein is CASSFPGTGLRGYTF.

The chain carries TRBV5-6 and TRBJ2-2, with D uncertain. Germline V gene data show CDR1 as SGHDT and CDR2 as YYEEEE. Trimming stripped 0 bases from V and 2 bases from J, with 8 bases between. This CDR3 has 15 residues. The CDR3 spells CASSLEQYNTGELFF. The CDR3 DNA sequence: TGTGCCAGCAGCTTGGAACAGTATAACACCGGGGAGCTGTTTTTT.

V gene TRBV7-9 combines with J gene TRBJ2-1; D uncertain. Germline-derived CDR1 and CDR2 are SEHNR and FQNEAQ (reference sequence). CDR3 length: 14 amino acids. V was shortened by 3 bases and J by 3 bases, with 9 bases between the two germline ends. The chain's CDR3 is CASSFEVSYNEQFF. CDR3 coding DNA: TGTGCCAGCAGCTTCGAAGTCAGCTACAATGAGCAGTTCTTC.

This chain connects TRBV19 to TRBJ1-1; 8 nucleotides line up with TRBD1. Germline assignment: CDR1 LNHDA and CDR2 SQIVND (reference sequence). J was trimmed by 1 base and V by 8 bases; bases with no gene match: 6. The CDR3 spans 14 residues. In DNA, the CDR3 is TGTGCCAGTCTACCGGGACAGGCGAACACTGAAGCTTTCTTT. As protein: CASLPGQANTEAFF.

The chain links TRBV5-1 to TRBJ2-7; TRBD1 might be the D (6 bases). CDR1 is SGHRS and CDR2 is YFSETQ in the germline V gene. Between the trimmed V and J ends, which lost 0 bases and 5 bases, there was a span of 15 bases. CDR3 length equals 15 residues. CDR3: CASSLARQGSDEQYF. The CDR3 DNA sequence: TGCGCCAGCAGCTTGGCCCGGCAGGGGTCGGACGAGCAGTACTTC.

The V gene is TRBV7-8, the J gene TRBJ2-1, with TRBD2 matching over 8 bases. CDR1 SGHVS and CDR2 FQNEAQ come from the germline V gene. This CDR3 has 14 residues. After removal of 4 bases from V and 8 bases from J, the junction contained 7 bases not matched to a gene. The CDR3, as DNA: TGTGCCAGCAGCTCTCGACTAGCGAGGGATGAGCAGTTCTTC. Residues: CASSSRLARDEQFF.